This T cell receptor beta chain was retrieved from a study of cytotoxic CD8 clonotypes in ibrutinib-treated CLL. Overall study: Patients attained around 25 partial and 2 complete responses; at median approximately 68 months, roughly 15 remained remitted while around twelve progressed.

Sequenced by immunoSEQ multiplex PCR; TCRdb stores in-frame clones only, minus some. The sample yields approximately 280,000 clones, 70% to 80% seen once. Germline V gene sequence: CDR1 SGHTA, CDR2 FQGNSA. The CDR3 runs to 15 residues. V lost 5 bases to trimming and J lost 4 bases, with 12 bases between them. Only one count was recorded for this clone. Here the sequenced sample was PBMCs, taken at disease progression, from a patient treated with ibrutinib. This TCR derives from a human donor with chronic lymphocytic leukemia. The rearrangement uses TRBV7-2 and TRBJ1-6; the D is unclear. The CDR3 here is CASSIYLGYNSPLHF. The CDR3 bases are TGTGCCAGCAGCATTTATCTGGGGTATAATTCACCCCTCCACTTT.